One sample yielded the 20 T cell receptor beta chains listed below, sequenced in a study of beta chain features in type 1 diabetes. The entirety of the isolated RNA underwent reverse transcription, so expressed TCRB transcripts were sequenced. Some clones are missing from TCRdb's copy, which holds only in-frame ones; the method was immunoSEQ multiplex PCR. The sample lists about 340,000 clones, 8% occurring once. Sequenced material: central memory CD4+ T cells from blood. The receptors stem from a woman aged 18-29 years in good health.

The table lists this clone with a few counts. J is TRBJ2-1 and V is TRBV28; no clear D. Between the trimmed V and J ends, which lost 7 bases and 0 bases, there was a span of 7 bases. Per the germline V gene, CDR1 is MDHEN and CDR2 is SYDVKM. The CDR3 extends over 13 amino acids. DNA of the CDR3: TGTGCCAGCAATGAGGCCTCCTACAATGAGCAGTTCTTC. Encoded protein: CASNEASYNEQFF.

The chain recombines TRBV4-2 with TRBJ1-2; no reliable D call. Trimming removed 4 bases from V and 8 bases from J, with 8 bases in between. This CDR3 spans 11 amino acids. Germline-derived CDR1 and CDR2 are LGHNA and YNFKEQ. The CDR3 DNA follows: TGTGCCAGCAGCCCAGGAGGAGGCTACACCTTC. It specifies CASSPGGGYTF.

The chain carries TRBV5-1 and TRBJ2-5; D remains ambiguous. Between the trimmed V and J ends, which lost 1 base and 5 bases, there was a span of 18 bases. Per the germline V gene, CDR1 is SGHRS and CDR2 is YFSETQ. This CDR3 comprises 16 residues. CDR3 DNA: TGCGCCAGCAGCTTGACCGGCTGGGGTGGATTTGAGACCCAGTACTTC. As protein: CASSLTGWGGFETQYF.

Many counts were recorded for this clone. CDR3 amino acids: CATSRTDSTDTQYF. CDR3 in DNA: TGTGCCACCAGCAGAACGGACTCCACAGATACGCAGTATTTT. The V and J genes are TRBV15 and TRBJ2-3; possible D gene TRBD2, 5 bases. The V gene lost 2 bases and the J gene lost 2 bases, with 8 bases spanning the gap. CDR1 is LNHNV and CDR2 is YYDKDF in the germline V gene (reference sequence). The CDR3 consists of 14 residues.

The chain is built from TRBV29-1 and TRBJ2-5, with 13 bases fitting TRBD2. Germline values: CDR1 SQVTM, CDR2 ANQGSEA. V trimming: 7 bases; J trimming: 2 bases; junction bases outside the gene matches: 10. The CDR3 is 16 residues long. The CDR3 loop is CSANGLAGVGQETQYF. In nucleotides, the CDR3 is TGCAGCGCTAACGGACTAGCGGGAGTAGGGCAAGAGACCCAGTACTTC. The full variable domain, its missing parts supplied by reference TRBV29-1 and TRBJ2-5, is SAVISQKPSRDICQRGTSLTIQCQVDSQVTMMFWYRQQPGQSLTLIATANQGSEATYESGFVIDKFPISRPNLTFSTLTVSNMSPEDSSIYLCSANGLAGVGQETQYFGPGTRLLVL.

The chain has TRBV28 and TRBJ2-7, with a tentative D call TRBD1 (6 bases). The V gene lost 4 bases and the J gene lost 2 bases, with 12 bases spanning the gap. CDR1 is MDHEN and CDR2 is SYDVKM in the germline V gene. This CDR3 has 14 residues. The CDR3: CASSSDRTAYEQYF. The CDR3 DNA is TGTGCCAGCAGTTCTGACAGGACAGCCTACGAGCAGTACTTC.

This clone was observed many times. This rearrangement joins TRBV11-2 to TRBJ2-2, with TRBD2 as a possible D gene (6 bases). Germline values: CDR1 SGHAT, CDR2 FQNNGV. The CDR3 is 14 amino acids. V dropped 5 bases and J dropped 2 bases, with 9 bases sitting between them. The CDR3, as DNA: TGTGCCAGCAGCCCGGGGGTTAACACCGGGGAGCTGTTTTTT. Translated: CASSPGVNTGELFF.

The chain combines TRBV7-6 with TRBJ2-5; no reliable D call. The V gene's germline CDR1 is SGHVS and CDR2 FNYEAQ. The V end was cut by 5 bases, the J end by 13 bases, with 14 bases between. CDR3 size: 11 residues. The CDR3 DNA sequence: TGTGCCAGCAGCCTCAACGGACCGTGGTACTTC. This gives the protein CASSLNGPWYF.

The table lists this clone with a few counts. This CDR3 reads CSVQGQVAGELFF. In nucleotides, the CDR3 is TGCAGCGTACAGGGTCAGGTCGCCGGGGAGCTGTTTTTT. The chain has TRBV29-1 and TRBJ2-2, with D possibly TRBD1 on 6 matching bases. The germline V gene has CDR1 SQVTM and CDR2 ANQGSEA. The V gene lost 6 bases and the J gene lost 6 bases, with 14 bases spanning the gap. This CDR3 comprises 13 residues.

This clone has only a few counts. The V and J genes are TRBV7-8 and TRBJ2-3; 7 bases line up with TRBD2. The CDR3 has 13 residues. CDR1 and CDR2 (germline): SGHVS, FQNEAQ. V gave up 5 bases and J gave up 2 bases; unmatched junction bases: 1. CDR3 in DNA: TGTGCCAGCAGCACTAGCGTCACAGATACGCAGTATTTT. Its protein is CASSTSVTDTQYF.

Ten or more counts support this clone. The chain employs TRBV7-3 and TRBJ2-1; TRBD2 aligns across 7 bases. The CDR3 consists of 16 residues. From germline, CDR1 is SGHTA and CDR2 FQGTGA. V trimming: 2 bases; J trimming: 4 bases; junction bases outside the gene matches: 8. The CDR3: CASSLGSGGRYNEQFF. CDR3 coding DNA: TGTGCCAGCAGCTTAGGGTCTGGCGGGAGATACAATGAGCAGTTCTTC.

This clone was recorded a few times. V gene TRBV9 combines with J gene TRBJ1-2, with 9 bases matching TRBD1. J was trimmed by 4 bases and V by 1 base; bases with no gene match: 14. Germline loops: CDR1 SGDLS, CDR2 YYNGEE. This CDR3 contains 18 residues. The CDR3 is CASSVLPGTGRESYGYTF. The DNA for the CDR3 is TGTGCCAGCAGCGTATTGCCAGGGACAGGGCGTGAAAGCTATGGCTACACCTTC.

The chain employs TRBV23-1 and TRBJ2-2, with 11 bases matching TRBD2. TRBV23-1 is annotated as an ORF whose role is uncertain. V dropped 0 bases and J dropped 3; count of bases not matched to a gene: 15. The CDR3 contains 21 residues. CDR3 sequence: CASSQSVTNSSGRADTGELFF. Written as DNA, the CDR3 is TGCGCCAGCAGTCAATCCGTGACCAACAGTAGCGGGAGGGCCGACACCGGGGAGCTGTTTTTT.

The J gene is TRBJ2-1, the V gene TRBV6-1; D is perhaps TRBD2 (5 bases). CDR1 and CDR2 (germline): MNHNS, SASEGT. The V and J ends lost 6 bases and 0 bases respectively, with 12 bases between them. The CDR3 totals 15 residues. This chain's CDR3 is CASSAHGSSYNEQFF. The DNA of the CDR3 is TGTGCCAGCAGCGCACATGGGAGCTCCTACAATGAGCAGTTCTTC.

This clone occurred a few times. This rearrangement joins TRBV5-1 to TRBJ2-7; TRBD1 matches 9 bases. V lost 5 bases to trimming and J lost 2 bases; unmatched junction nucleotides: 5. Germline assignment: CDR1 SGHRS and CDR2 YFSETQ. The CDR3 totals 14 residues. The CDR3 loop is CASRPGQGTYEQYF. Here the CDR3 DNA reads TGCGCCAGCAGACCGGGACAGGGAACCTACGAGCAGTACTTC.

This clone turned up a few times. The chain joins TRBV28 to TRBJ2-1; the D is unclear. V lost 2 bases and J 12 bases, leaving 8 bases between the germline ends. CDR1 and CDR2 from the germline V gene are MDHEN and SYDVKM. The CDR3 is made up of 11 amino acids. CDR3 amino acids: CASSLQRSQFF. CDR3 DNA: TGTGCCAGCAGTTTACAGAGATCGCAGTTCTTC.

This clone has a handful of counts. The chain carries TRBV14 and TRBJ2-3; TRBD2 matches at 7 bases. The CDR3 is 16 residues long. The V gene end was trimmed by 6 bases and the J gene end by 4 bases; junction bases not matched to a gene: 13. CDR1 and CDR2 (germline): SGHDN, FVKESK. CDR3 sequence reads: CASSPVRGLRPDTQYF. The DNA for the CDR3 is TGTGCCAGCAGTCCAGTGAGGGGACTACGTCCAGATACGCAGTATTTT.

This clone has more than one count but fewer than ten. CDR3 residues: CASSIAGSGANVLTF. DNA for the CDR3: TGTGCCAGTAGTATAGCGGGGTCTGGGGCCAACGTCCTGACTTTC. The rearrangement uses TRBV19 and TRBJ2-6; D may be TRBD2 (5 bases). Germline V gene lookup returns CDR1 LNHDA and CDR2 SQIVND (reference sequence). V dropped 1 base and J dropped 1 base, with 5 bases sitting between them. The length of the CDR3 is 15 residues.

Many counts were recorded for this clone. V usage is TRBV2 and J usage is TRBJ1-1, with D unclear. V was pared by 5 bases and J by 1 base, with 8 bases between. CDR1 is SNHLY and CDR2 is FYNNEI in the germline V gene. The CDR3 consists of 13 residues. DNA for the CDR3: TGTGCCAGCAGTAGCGGACGGAACACTGAAGCTTTCTTT. This codes for CASSSGRNTEAFF.

Only a few counts were recorded for this clone. This chain uses TRBV5-4 with TRBJ1-4; D may be TRBD1 (5 bases). CDR3 length: 15 residues. The germline V gene has CDR1 SGHNT and CDR2 YYREEE (reference sequence). The ends were cut back, 5 bases at V and 3 bases at J, with 14 bases in the middle. This CDR3 reads CASRIGVWANEKLFF. CDR3 sequence (DNA): TGTGCCAGCAGGATAGGGGTTTGGGCTAATGAAAAACTGTTTTTT.